This TCR beta chain was documented in a study of OX40 agonist ivuxolimab in advanced cancers. The wider study: It was ivuxolimab, an agonistic anti-OX40 (CD134) antibody, that patients were treated with. The eligibility criteria allowed prior anti-PD-1, anti-PD-L1 or anti-CTLA-4 therapy, and 40% had some. Partial response was recorded in three patients: one hepatocellular carcinoma and two cutaneous melanoma cases.

Germline CDR1 SGHTA, CDR2 FQGNSA. Trimming left V 5 bases short and J 9 bases short, with 9 bases between. The CDR3 runs to 11 residues. Assay: immunoSEQ multiplex PCR; the TCRdb copy retains only in-frame clones and omits some. Among tens of thousands of clones listed, 85% to 90% were seen once. The source is an adult with an advanced solid tumor such as melanoma, head and neck, liver or kidney cancer. The chain links TRBV7-2 to TRBJ2-3; D uncertain. The sequencing here drew on CD4+ or CD8+ T cells sorted from blood, taken in a trial of the OX40 agonist ivuxolimab. The CDR3 nucleotides are TGTGCCAGCAGCATAGTGGGCACGCAGTATTTT. Translated, it gives CASSIVGTQYF. The variable domain in full, with the rest retrieved from reference TRBV7-2 and TRBJ2-3, is GAGVSQSPSNKVTEKGKDVELRCDPISGHTALYWYRQSLGQGLEFLIYFQGNSAPDKSGLPSDRFSAERTGGSVSTLTIQRTQQEDSAVYLCASSIVGTQYFGPGTRLTVL.